Listed below are T cell receptor beta chains from one sample, sequenced in a study of blood T cell repertoires in COVID-19. Profiling relied on immunoSEQ multiplex PCR, and the TCRdb table lists in-frame clones only, not all of them. Found here are some 80,000 clones, around four fifths of them singletons; the top ten hold more than 15%. The sample comprised peripheral blood. These receptors were collected from a man older than 75 with active or convalescent COVID-19. CDR3s include the opening cysteine and the closing phenylalanine or tryptophan. D genes are given only for firm matches. Part of the rows lack a size; the others show once, few, many or a class for expanded clones.

d_gene: TRBD2
abundance: .
v_gene: TRBV6-8
j_gene: TRBJ2-5
CDR3nt: TGTGCCAGCAGTAAAATGGGACTAGCGGGGGGCCAAGAGACCCAGTACTTC
CDR3aa: CASSKMGLAGGQETQYF

d_gene: .
abundance: .
v_gene: TRBV11-3
j_gene: TRBJ2-3
CDR3nt: TGTGCCAGCGGCCAGCGGCCCACAGATACGCAGTATTTT
CDR3aa: CASGQRPTDTQYF

d_gene: .
abundance: .
v_gene: TRBV5-4
j_gene: TRBJ2-5
CDR3nt: TGTGCCAGCAGCTTGGGTGTGGGAGGGGGCCAAGAGACCCAGTACTTC
CDR3aa: CASSLGVGGGQETQYF

d_gene: .
abundance: .
v_gene: TRBV5-6
j_gene: TRBJ1-2
CDR3nt: TGTGCCAGCAGCTTGGGGGGAGGGCATGACGGCTACACCTTC
CDR3aa: CASSLGGGHDGYTF

d_gene: .
abundance: .
v_gene: TRBV5-1
j_gene: TRBJ1-6
CDR3nt: TGCGCCAGCAGCTTGGGTATCTCGGGGGCCTATAATTCACCCCTCCACTTT
CDR3aa: CASSLGISGAYNSPLHF

d_gene: .
abundance: once
v_gene: TRBV23-1
j_gene: TRBJ1-1
CDR3nt: TGCGCCAGCAGTCAACCTCAGTGGCCAAACCGGGAAAGGACTTTCTTT
CDR3aa: CASSQPQWPNRERTFF

d_gene: .
abundance: .
v_gene: TRBV5-6
j_gene: TRBJ2-1
CDR3nt: TGTGCCAGCAGCCTCCGGTTGAGCTCCTACAATGAGCAGTTCTTC
CDR3aa: CASSLRLSSYNEQFF

d_gene: TRBD2
abundance: .
v_gene: TRBV18
j_gene: TRBJ2-1
CDR3nt: TGTGCCAGCTCACCGACCGGGACTAGAAGGCCCGAGTTCTTC
CDR3aa: CASSPTGTRRPEFF

d_gene: .
abundance: .
v_gene: TRBV29-1
j_gene: TRBJ1-1
CDR3nt: TGCAGCGTTGGGATGATCGGAGGGAACACTGAAGCTTTCTTT
CDR3aa: CSVGMIGGNTEAFF

d_gene: TRBD2
abundance: .
v_gene: TRBV7-7
j_gene: TRBJ2-1
CDR3nt: TGTGCCAGCAGCTCTAGCGGGAGTACCTACAATGAGCAGTTCTTC
CDR3aa: CASSSSGSTYNEQFF

d_gene: TRBD2
abundance: .
v_gene: TRBV4-2
j_gene: TRBJ2-5
CDR3nt: TGTGCCAGCAGCCCCGGGACTAGCGGGGGGGCCAGCGAGACCCAGTACTTC
CDR3aa: CASSPGTSGGASETQYF